The 16 T cell receptor beta chains below were found in one sample sequenced in a study of blood T cell repertoires in COVID-19. Method: immunoSEQ multiplex PCR; TCRdb's copy keeps in-frame clones and lacks some. Altogether around 300,000 clones are present, around 90% being singletons, with the ten largest covering more than 6%. What was sequenced was peripheral blood. Receptors were obtained from a woman aged 25 to 39 with COVID-19, enrolled during active disease.

The CDR3 is CASSQDRGNTEAFF. For the CDR3, the DNA is TGTGCCAGCTCTCAAGACAGGGGGAACACTGAAGCTTTCTTT. The chain joins TRBV18 to TRBJ1-1; the match to TRBD1 covers 8 bases. This CDR3 contains 14 residues. With V trimmed by 6 bases and J by 1 base, 4 bases remained unmatched. CDR1 and CDR2 from the germline V gene are KGHSH and LQKENI. The full variable domain, completed using reference TRBV18 and TRBJ1-1, is NAGVMQNPRHLVRRRGQEARLRCSPMKGHSHVYWYRQLPEEGLKFMVYLQKENIIDESGMPKERFSAEFPKEGPSILRIQQVVRGDSAAYFCASSQDRGNTEAFFGQGTRLTVV.

This clone has more than one count but fewer than ten. The chain employs TRBV18 and TRBJ1-5, with 7 bases fitting TRBD1. CDR3 length equals 16 residues. With V trimmed by 3 bases and J by 2 bases, 7 bases remained unmatched. CDR1 KGHSH and CDR2 LQKENI come from the germline V gene. Here the CDR3 reads CASSPSDRARNQPQHF. CDR3 DNA: TGTGCCAGCTCACCCTCAGACAGGGCACGCAATCAGCCCCAGCATTTT.

The chain has TRBV7-9 and TRBJ1-1; TRBD1 might be the D (5 bases). Trimming left V 6 bases short and J 4 bases short, with 9 bases between. This CDR3 has 12 amino acids. Per the germline V gene, CDR1 is SEHNR and CDR2 is FQNEAQ (reference sequence). The CDR3 here is CASSYRPTEAFF. As DNA, the CDR3 is TGTGCCAGCAGTTACAGGCCCACTGAAGCTTTCTTT.

This clone was counted a single time. This chain connects TRBV5-1 to TRBJ2-2; 8 nucleotides line up with TRBD2. Germline CDR1 and CDR2: SGHRS and YFSETQ. This CDR3 is 16 amino acids long. The junction had 7 bases not matched to a gene; V was cut back by 5 bases and J by 1 base. The CDR3 sequence: CASSSLAGLNTGELFF. CDR3 in DNA: TGCGCCAGCAGTTCTCTAGCGGGCCTGAACACCGGGGAGCTGTTTTTT.

This chain connects TRBV4-3 to TRBJ2-1, with TRBD1 as a possible D gene (6 bases). The germline V gene has CDR1 LGHNA and CDR2 YSLEER. Trimming left V 0 bases short and J 4 bases short, with 10 bases between. CDR3 size: 15 residues. The CDR3 DNA sequence: TGCGCCAGCAGCCAAGATCCAGACAGGTACAATGAGCAGTTCTTC. It encodes CASSQDPDRYNEQFF.

CDR3 protein: CASSSLPVTGQGYTF. The CDR3 DNA reads TGTGCCAGCAGCAGCCTGCCCGTGACAGGGCAAGGCTACACCTTC. V is TRBV7-9 and J is TRBJ1-2, with 7 bases matching TRBD1. Trimming cost V 5 bases and J 8 bases; bases outside gene matches: 14. The CDR3 spans 15 residues. In germline, CDR1 is SEHNR, CDR2 FQNEAQ (reference sequence).

This chain's CDR3 is CASSPKGDRLGLEQYF. In DNA, the CDR3 is TGTGCCAGCAGCCCTAAGGGGGACAGACTTGGATTGGAGCAGTACTTC. The rearrangement joins TRBV7-9 to TRBJ2-7; 7 bases line up with TRBD1. The J segment lost 7 bases and the V segment lost 5 bases, leaving 17 bases of the junction unmatched. Germline V gene lookup returns CDR1 SEHNR and CDR2 FQNEAQ (reference sequence). CDR3 length: 16 residues.

Only one count was recorded for this clone. The chain couples TRBV10-2 to TRBJ1-5, with 8 bases identical to TRBD1. CDR1 WSHSY and CDR2 SAAADI come from the germline V gene. V trimming: 3 bases; J trimming: 7 bases; junction bases outside the gene matches: 5. There are 14 residues in the CDR3. CDR3 sequence reads: CASSDQGAAQPQHF. In DNA, the CDR3 is TGCGCCAGCAGTGATCAGGGGGCGGCCCAGCCCCAGCATTTT.

The gene calls are TRBV13 and TRBJ2-7; tentatively, D is TRBD2 (6 bases). Germline V CDR1 and CDR2: PRHDT, FYEKMQ (reference sequence). This CDR3 has 14 amino acids. Deletions cut 3 bases from V and 4 bases from J, with 13 bases between. The CDR3 here is CASSFGLAPYEQYF. As DNA, the CDR3 is TGTGCCAGCAGCTTTGGGCTAGCGCCGTACGAGCAGTACTTC.

This sequence joins TRBV6-5 and TRBJ2-4; 7 bases match TRBD1. The CDR3 spans 15 residues. V shed 6 bases and J 5 bases; nucleotides not matched to a gene: 10. Germline values: CDR1 MNHEY, CDR2 SVGAGI. The CDR3 bases are TGTGCCAGCAGACCTAACAGGGGAGAGGAAAACATTCAGTACTTC. Its translation is CASRPNRGEENIQYF.

This chain connects TRBV7-9 to TRBJ1-1; D ambiguous. V lost 3 bases and J 2 bases, leaving 10 bases between the germline ends. Germline V gene data show CDR1 as SEHNR and CDR2 as FQNEAQ (reference sequence). The CDR3 extends over 14 amino acids. CDR3 coding DNA: TGTGCCAGCAGCTTCGGCGGCACAAACACTGAAGCTTTCTTT. Translated: CASSFGGTNTEAFF.

This clone was found a few times. V gene TRBV28 combines with J gene TRBJ2-7; TRBD2 matches 7 bases. In germline, CDR1 is MDHEN, CDR2 SYDVKM. This CDR3 spans 17 amino acids. V was pared by 4 bases and J by 2 bases, with 14 bases of the junction left unmatched. CDR3: CASSSAGSGGSPYEQYF. CDR3 bases: TGTGCCAGCAGTTCTGCGGGGTCAGGCGGGAGCCCCTACGAGCAGTACTTC.

The chain employs TRBV11-2 and TRBJ2-2; 9 bases fit TRBD1. The CDR3 is 17 residues long. Germline V gene lookup returns CDR1 SGHAT and CDR2 FQNNGV. Germline trimming cut 6 bases from V and 2 bases from J; bases unmatched to any gene: 10. The CDR3 DNA reads as TGTGCCAGCAGTCAAGGACCGGGACAGGGTAACACCGGGGAGCTGTTTTTT. Translating it yields CASSQGPGQGNTGELFF.

The chain couples TRBV5-1 to TRBJ2-7; D possibly corresponds to TRBD2 (5 bases). Trimming removed 0 bases at V and 3 bases at J, with 10 bases between. In germline, CDR1 is SGHRS, CDR2 YFSETQ. The CDR3 has 14 amino acids. CDR3 sequence reads: CASSLELDLYEQYF. The CDR3 nucleotides are TGCGCCAGCAGCTTGGAACTAGATCTCTACGAGCAGTACTTC.

A note on this clone: Other DNA sequences in this sample translate to the same CDR3. V is TRBV29-1 and J is TRBJ2-1; possibly TRBD1 for D (5 bases). Trimming stripped 3 bases from V and 3 bases from J, with 6 bases between. CDR1 and CDR2 (germline): SQVTM, ANQGSEA. CDR3 size: 12 residues. The CDR3 here is CSVDRGYNEQFF. CDR3 nucleotide sequence: TGCAGCGTTGATAGGGGCTACAATGAGCAGTTCTTC.

V is TRBV20-1 and J is TRBJ1-6, with TRBD1 matching over 7 bases. V gave up 3 bases and J gave up 4 bases; unmatched junction bases: 6. The V gene's germline CDR1 is DFQATT and CDR2 SNEGSKA (reference sequence). The CDR3 extends over 15 amino acids. This chain's CDR3 is CSASPSTGYNSPLHF. The CDR3 nucleotides are TGCAGTGCTAGTCCCTCGACAGGGTATAATTCACCCCTCCACTTT.